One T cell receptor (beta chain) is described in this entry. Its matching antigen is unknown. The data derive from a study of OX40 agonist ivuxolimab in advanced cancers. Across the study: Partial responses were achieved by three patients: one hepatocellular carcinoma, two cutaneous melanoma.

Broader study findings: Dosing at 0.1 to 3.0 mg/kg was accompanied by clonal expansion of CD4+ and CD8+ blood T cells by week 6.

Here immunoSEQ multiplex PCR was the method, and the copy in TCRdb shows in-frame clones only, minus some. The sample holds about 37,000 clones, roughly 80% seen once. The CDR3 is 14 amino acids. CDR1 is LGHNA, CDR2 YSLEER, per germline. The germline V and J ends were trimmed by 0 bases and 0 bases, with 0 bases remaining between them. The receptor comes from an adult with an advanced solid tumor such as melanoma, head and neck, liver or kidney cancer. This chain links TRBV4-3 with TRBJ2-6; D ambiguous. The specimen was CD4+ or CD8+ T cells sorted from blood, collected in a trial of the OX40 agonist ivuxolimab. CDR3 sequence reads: CASSQDSGANVLTF. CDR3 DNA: TGCGCCAGCAGCCAAGACTCTGGGGCCAACGTCCTGACTTTC.